This record covers a single T cell receptor beta chain. Its target is not known. The method was immunoSEQ multiplex PCR; TCRdb's version includes in-frame clones alone and lacks a portion of them. The sample consists of roughly 45,000 clones, roughly 84% of them appearing once. Germline V gene lookup returns CDR1 ENHRY and CDR2 SYGVKD. The CDR3 consists of 14 residues. V gave up 7 bases and J gave up 3 bases, with 15 bases separating them. This sample stems from a study of a mutant IDH1 vaccine in newly diagnosed glioma. Whole-study context: Patients were given eight vaccinations, scheduled in weeks 1, 3, 5, 7, 11, 15, 19 and 23. Vaccines began 4-6 weeks after radiotherapy alone, or with temozolomide cycles.

As for time point: week 23, last vaccination. Topical imiquimod accompanied each vaccine dose, which consisted of 300 ug of mutant IDH1 20-mer peptide. The donor cohort comprised cases of new WHO grade 3 or 4 IDH1-mutant, ATRX-lost astrocytoma. The sample in question was PBMCs, obtained from a glioma patient whose treatment included an IDH1 peptide vaccine. V is TRBV10-3 and J is TRBJ1-2; no reliable D call. The sequence came from a woman aged 18-29 years with glioma. Some clones in this sample may be carry-over from other donors' samples. The CDR3 loop is CAITDVDTDYGYTF. The CDR3 nucleotides are TGTGCCATCACGGACGTCGATACCGACTATGGCTACACCTTC.